The source of this TCR beta chain is a study of control samples from healthy donors and cancer patients. CDR1 is SSHAT and CDR2 is FNYEAQ in the germline V gene (reference sequence). The CDR3 sequence is 15 residues long. Method: immunoSEQ multiplex PCR; TCRdb's copy keeps in-frame clones and lacks some. Here the sample spans roughly 180,000 clones, approximately 94% being singletons. For this clone: The junction departs from the called germline gene at one end, perhaps through a read error.

The J gene is TRBJ2-2, the V gene TRBV7-7; D perhaps matches TRBD2 (6 bases). The sequencing input was blood. The receptor was derived from a woman under 30 in good health. CDR3 region: CASSPGLQGPGELFF. CDR3 in DNA: TGTGCTAGCAGTCCGGGACTCCAAGGTCCCGGGGAGCTGTTTTTT.